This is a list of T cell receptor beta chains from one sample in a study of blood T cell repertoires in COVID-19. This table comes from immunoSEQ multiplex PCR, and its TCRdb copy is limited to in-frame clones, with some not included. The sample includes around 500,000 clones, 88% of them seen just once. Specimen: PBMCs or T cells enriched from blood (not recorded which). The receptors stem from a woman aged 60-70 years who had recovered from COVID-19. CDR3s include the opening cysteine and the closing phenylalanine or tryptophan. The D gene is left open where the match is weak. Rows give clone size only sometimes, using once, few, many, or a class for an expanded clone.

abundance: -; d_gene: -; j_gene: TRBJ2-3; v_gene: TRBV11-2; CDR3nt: TGTGCCAGCAGCCAGGGACTCCTTAGCACAGATACGCAGTATTTT; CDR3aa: CASSQGLLSTDTQYF
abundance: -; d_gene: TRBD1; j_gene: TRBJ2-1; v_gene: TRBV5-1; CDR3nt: TGCGCCAGCAGCTTGGAGGCAGGGGGCATTTACAATGAGCAGTTCTTC; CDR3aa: CASSLEAGGIYNEQFF
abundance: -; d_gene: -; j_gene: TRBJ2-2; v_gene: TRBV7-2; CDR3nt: TGTGCCAGCAGCTTAGCGGCTACACGGGGTGTCAACACCGGGGAGCTGTTTTTT; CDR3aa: CASSLAATRGVNTGELFF
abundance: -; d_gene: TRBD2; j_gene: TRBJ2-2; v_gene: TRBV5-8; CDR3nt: TGTGCCAGCAGCCAGAGGCCTAGCGGGGTGAACACCGGGGAGCTGTTTTTT; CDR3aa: CASSQRPSGVNTGELFF
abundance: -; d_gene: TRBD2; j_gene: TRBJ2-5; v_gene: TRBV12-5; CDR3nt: TGTGCTAGTGGTTTGGCCTCTCGGGGGGAAGAGACCCAGTACTTC; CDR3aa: CASGLASRGEETQYF
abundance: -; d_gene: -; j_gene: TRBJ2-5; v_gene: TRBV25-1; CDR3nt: TGTGCCAGCAGTGAATGGAGGGGGACCCAGTACTTC; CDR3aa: CASSEWRGTQYF
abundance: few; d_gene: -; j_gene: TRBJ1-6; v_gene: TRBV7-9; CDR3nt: TGTGCCAGCAGCTTCGGACAGCCGAATTCACCCCTCCACTTT; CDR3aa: CASSFGQPNSPLHF
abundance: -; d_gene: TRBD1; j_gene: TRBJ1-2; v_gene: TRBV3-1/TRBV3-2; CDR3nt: TGTGCCAGCAGCCACTGGACAGGACCAGACTATGGCTACACCTTC; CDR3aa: CASSHWTGPDYGYTF
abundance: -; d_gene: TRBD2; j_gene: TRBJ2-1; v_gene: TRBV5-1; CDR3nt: TGCGCCAGCAGCCAAACACAGCGGGGGGGATACAATGAGCAGTTCTTC; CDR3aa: CASSQTQRGGYNEQFF
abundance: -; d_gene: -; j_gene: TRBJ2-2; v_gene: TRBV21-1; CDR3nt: TGTGCCAGCAGCAAAGCCGGAACAGGGGATGCCGGGGAGCTGTTTTTT; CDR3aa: CASSKAGTGDAGELFF
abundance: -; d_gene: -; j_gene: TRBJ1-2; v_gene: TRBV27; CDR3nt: TGTGCCAGCAGTTTATCCGGGGGAAATGGCTACACCTTC; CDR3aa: CASSLSGGNGYTF
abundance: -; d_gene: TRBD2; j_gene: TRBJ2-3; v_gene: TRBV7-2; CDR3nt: TGTGCCAGCAGCTTAAGGCTGGGACTAGCGGGGGGACGCACAGATACGCAGTATTTT; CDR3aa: CASSLRLGLAGGRTDTQYF
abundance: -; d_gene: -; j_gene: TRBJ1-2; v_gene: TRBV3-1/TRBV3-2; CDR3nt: TGTGCCAGCAGTAGGACAGACCTCTATGGCTACACCTTC; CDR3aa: CASSRTDLYGYTF
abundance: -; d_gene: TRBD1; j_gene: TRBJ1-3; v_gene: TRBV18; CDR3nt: TGTGCCAGCTCCCGCTCGGGACAGGGCACTGGAAACACCATATATTTT; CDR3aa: CASSRSGQGTGNTIYF
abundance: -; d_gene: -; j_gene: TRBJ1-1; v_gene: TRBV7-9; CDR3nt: TGTGCCAGCAGCGCGACCCTTGAGACAGGAGGTGGTACTGAAGCTTTCTTT; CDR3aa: CASSATLETGGGTEAFF
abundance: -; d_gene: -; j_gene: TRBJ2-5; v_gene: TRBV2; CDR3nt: TGTGCCAGCAGTGGAGGTCAAGCGTTTGGGGAGACCCAGTACTTC; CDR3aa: CASSGGQAFGETQYF
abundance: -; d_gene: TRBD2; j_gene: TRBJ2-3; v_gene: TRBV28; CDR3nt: TGTGCCAGCAGTTCCCCTAGCGGGGGGGCAGATACGCAGTATTTT; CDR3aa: CASSSPSGGADTQYF
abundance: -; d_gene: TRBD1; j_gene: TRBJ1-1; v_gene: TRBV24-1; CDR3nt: TGTGCCACCAGTGAACAGGGGGAAGCTTTCTTT; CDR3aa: CATSEQGEAFF
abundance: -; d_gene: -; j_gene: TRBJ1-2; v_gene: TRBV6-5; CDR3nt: TGTGCCAGCAGCCCCCGTGGCAGTTCTAACTATGGCTACACCTTC; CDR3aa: CASSPRGSSNYGYTF
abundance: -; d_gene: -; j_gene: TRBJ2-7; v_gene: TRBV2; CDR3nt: TGTGCCAGCAGGCAGGGGTTCTCCTACGAGCAGTACTTC; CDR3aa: CASRQGFSYEQYF
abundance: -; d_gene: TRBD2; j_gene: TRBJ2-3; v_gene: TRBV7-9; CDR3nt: TGTGCCAGCAGCTTGGGAGCGGGGAACACAGATACGCAGTATTTT; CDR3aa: CASSLGAGNTDTQYF
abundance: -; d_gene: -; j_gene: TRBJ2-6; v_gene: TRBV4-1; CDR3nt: TGCGCCAGCCGTGTCTTCTACCAAGCCCCAAGCTCTGGGGCCAACGTCCTGACTTTC; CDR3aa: CASRVFYQAPSSGANVLTF
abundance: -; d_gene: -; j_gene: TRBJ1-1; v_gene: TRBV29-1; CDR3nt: TGCAGCGTCAACCCCGACAGGATGAACACTGAAGCTTTCTTT; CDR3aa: CSVNPDRMNTEAFF
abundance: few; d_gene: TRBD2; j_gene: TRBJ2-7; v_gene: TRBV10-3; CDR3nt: TGTGCCTCCCGAGGGGAGGGCGAGCAGTACTTC; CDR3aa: CASRGEGEQYF
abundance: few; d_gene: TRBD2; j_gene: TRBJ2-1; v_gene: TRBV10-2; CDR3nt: TGCGCCAGCAGCGTTACCGGGACTAGCGAATTCGGTGAGCAGTTCTTC; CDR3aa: CASSVTGTSEFGEQFF
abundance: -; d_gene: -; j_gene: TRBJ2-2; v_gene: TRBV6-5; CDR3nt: TGTGCCAGCAGGCAGGGGTTTGACACCGGGGAGCTGTTTTTT; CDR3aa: CASRQGFDTGELFF
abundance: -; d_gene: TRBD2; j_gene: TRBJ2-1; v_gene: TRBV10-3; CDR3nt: TGTGCCATCAGCTTCGTTAGCGGGGGGGCACAGAATGAGCAGTTCTTC; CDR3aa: CAISFVSGGAQNEQFF
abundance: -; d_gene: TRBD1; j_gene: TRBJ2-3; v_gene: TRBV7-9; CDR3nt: TGTGCCAGCAGCCCGGACAGGGAGGCAGATACGCAGTATTTT; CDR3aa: CASSPDREADTQYF
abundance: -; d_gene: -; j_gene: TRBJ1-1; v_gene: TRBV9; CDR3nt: TGTGCCAGCAGCGTAGGGCCGAACCTCATGAACACTGAAGCTTTCTTT; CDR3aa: CASSVGPNLMNTEAFF
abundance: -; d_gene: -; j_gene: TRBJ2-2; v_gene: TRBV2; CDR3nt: TGTGCCAGCATTCGGTCAGGGGCGAACACCGGGGAGCTGTTTTTT; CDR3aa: CASIRSGANTGELFF
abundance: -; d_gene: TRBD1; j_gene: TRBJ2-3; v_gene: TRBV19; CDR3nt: TGTGCCAGTAGTACCCCGGGACAGGGTACAGATACGCAGTATTTT; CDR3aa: CASSTPGQGTDTQYF
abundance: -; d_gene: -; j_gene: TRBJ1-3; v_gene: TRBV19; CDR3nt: TGTGCCAGTACCCGGACAATCGGAGGAAACACCATATATTTT; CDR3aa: CASTRTIGGNTIYF
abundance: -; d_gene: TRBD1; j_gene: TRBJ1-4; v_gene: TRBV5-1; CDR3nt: TGCGCCAGCAGCGGGGGACAGCAAAATGAAAAACTGTTTTTT; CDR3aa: CASSGGQQNEKLFF
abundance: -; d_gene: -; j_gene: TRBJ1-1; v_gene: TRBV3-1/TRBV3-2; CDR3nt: TGTGCCAGCAGCCAGGGATTTAACGGAGGTGAAGCTTTCTTT; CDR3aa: CASSQGFNGGEAFF
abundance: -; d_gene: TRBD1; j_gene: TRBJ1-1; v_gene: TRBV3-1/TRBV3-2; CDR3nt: TGTGCCAGCAGCCCCAGGGGGCCCAACACTGAAGCTTTCTTT; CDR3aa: CASSPRGPNTEAFF
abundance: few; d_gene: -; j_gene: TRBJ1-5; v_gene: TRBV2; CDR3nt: TGTGCCAGCACAGCCGCGGGGGGAACGGCGAGCAATCAGCCCCAGCATTTT; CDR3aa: CASTAAGGTASNQPQHF
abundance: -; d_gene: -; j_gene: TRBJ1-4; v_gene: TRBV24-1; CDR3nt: TGTGCCACCAGTGCCAGGGGACCTAATGAAAAACTGTTTTTT; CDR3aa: CATSARGPNEKLFF
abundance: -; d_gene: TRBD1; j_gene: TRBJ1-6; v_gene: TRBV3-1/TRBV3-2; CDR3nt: TGTGCCAGCAGCCACGGGACAGGGTTTTCACCCCTCCACTTT; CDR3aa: CASSHGTGFSPLHF
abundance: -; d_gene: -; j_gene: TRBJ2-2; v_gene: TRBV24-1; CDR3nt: TGTGCCACCAGTGATTTGTCAGGGGTGAACACCGGGGAGCTGTTTTTT; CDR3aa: CATSDLSGVNTGELFF
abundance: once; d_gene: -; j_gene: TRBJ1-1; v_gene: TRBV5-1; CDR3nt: TGCGCCAGCAGAAGTGGCAGGTCCCCTGAAGCTTTCTTT; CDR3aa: CASRSGRSPEAFF
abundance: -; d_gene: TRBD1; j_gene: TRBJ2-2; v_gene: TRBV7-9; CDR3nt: TGTGCCAGGTCGGAGGGGACAGGGGCTACCGGGGAGCTGTTTTTT; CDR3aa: CARSEGTGATGELFF
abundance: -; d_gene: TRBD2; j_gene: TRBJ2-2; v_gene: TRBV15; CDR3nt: TGTGCCACCAGCAGAGAAGCGGGGTCCCCAAGGAACACCGGGGAGCTGTTTTTT; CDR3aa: CATSREAGSPRNTGELFF
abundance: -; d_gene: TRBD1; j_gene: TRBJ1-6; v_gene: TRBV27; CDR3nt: TGTGCCAGCACTGGGACAGGGTATTCACCCCTCCACTTT; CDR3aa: CASTGTGYSPLHF
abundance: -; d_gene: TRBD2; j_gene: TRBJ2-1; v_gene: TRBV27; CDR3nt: TGTGCCAGCAGTTTCGTTTCCCGGGGGGGTTACAATGAGCAGTTCTTC; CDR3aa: CASSFVSRGGYNEQFF
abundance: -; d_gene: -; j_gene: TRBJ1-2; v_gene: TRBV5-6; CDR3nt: TGTGCCAGCCGAGAGAACTATGGCTACACCTTC; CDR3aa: CASRENYGYTF